The rows below give T cell receptor beta chains drawn from one sample of a study of blood T cell repertoires in COVID-19. The protocol was immunoSEQ multiplex PCR, while the TCRdb copy is restricted to in-frame clones and leaves out a portion. The sample holds about 110,000 clones, 80% to 90% seen once. Source material: peripheral blood. The receptors originated from a man in his forties with active or convalescent COVID-19. Both conserved end residues are part of each CDR3. The D gene is left open where the match is weak. The size of a clone is reported for some rows only, either as once, few or many, or as a class for expanded clones.

>TRBJ2-3|TRBD2|.|TRBV24-1
TGTGCCACCAGTGACGGTAGCGGGGGGAAAGATACGCAGTATTTT
CATSDGSGGKDTQYF
>TRBJ1-3|.|.|TRBV7-2
TGTGCCAGCAGCTACTATCCCTCTGGAAACACCATATATTTT
CASSYYPSGNTIYF
>TRBJ2-7|TRBD1|.|TRBV28
TGTGCCAGCAGTTTACAGGGGGACCTCTACGAGCAGTACTTC
CASSLQGDLYEQYF
>TRBJ1-2|TRBD1|.|TRBV6-2/TRBV6-3
TGTGCCAGCAGTTACGGCCGAGGGGGCTCGAGAGGCTACACCTTC
CASSYGRGGSRGYTF
>TRBJ1-5|.|.|TRBV27
TGTGCCAGCAGTTTAAACAGCATTAGCAATCAGCCCCAGCATTTT
CASSLNSISNQPQHF
>TRBJ2-7|.|.|TRBV10-3
TGTGCCATCTCGGCTAGCGCCTACGAGCAGTACTTC
CAISASAYEQYF
>TRBJ1-2|.|.|TRBV28
TGTGCCAGCAGTTTTTCGGTCAGGGGCAACTATGGCTACACCTTC
CASSFSVRGNYGYTF
>TRBJ1-2|TRBD1|.|TRBV11-1
TGTGCCAGCAGCCCGAAGGGACAGGGGAAGGAAGGCTACACCTTC
CASSPKGQGKEGYTF
>TRBJ2-1|TRBD2|once|TRBV28
TGTGCCAGCAGTTTACGACTAGCGGGCAATGAGCAGTTCTTC
CASSLRLAGNEQFF
>TRBJ1-1|.|.|TRBV6-5
TGTGCCAGCAGTTACGTTCGGGGTGACACTGAAGCTTTCTTT
CASSYVRGDTEAFF
>TRBJ2-1|TRBD2|.|TRBV27
TGTGCCAGCAGACGGCTTACCGGGACTAGCGGTCGCTCCTACAATGAGCAGTTCTTC
CASRRLTGTSGRSYNEQFF
>TRBJ1-3|.|once|TRBV9
TGTGCCAGCAGCCTGGCAGGGGTAAACACCATATATTTT
CASSLAGVNTIYF
>TRBJ2-7|.|.|TRBV3-1/TRBV3-2
TGTGCCAGCAGCCAAGGACAAATGATATACTACGAGCAGTACTTC
CASSQGQMIYYEQYF
>TRBJ2-1|.|.|TRBV30
TGTGCCTGGAGTGTTGGCGGGCCCTACAATGAGCAGTTCTTC
CAWSVGGPYNEQFF
>TRBJ1-5|.|.|TRBV5-8
TGTGCCAGCAGCTTGGAGGGACGGGGGACCAATCAGCCCCAGCATTTT
CASSLEGRGTNQPQHF
>TRBJ2-3|TRBD2|.|TRBV4-3
TGCGCCAGCAGCCTGCAACTAGCGGGAGGGACAGATACGCAGTATTTT
CASSLQLAGGTDTQYF
>TRBJ1-1|.|.|TRBV7-3
TGTGCCAGCAGCGATGGGACACCAATTGAAGCTTTCTTT
CASSDGTPIEAFF
>TRBJ1-2|.|.|TRBV28
TGTGCCAGCAACCGGGGAAATCGGTATGGCTACACCTTC
CASNRGNRYGYTF
>TRBJ2-2|.|once|TRBV2
TGTGCCAGCAATTTTATTGAGGGAGTGGAGCTGTTTTTT
CASNFIEGVELFF
>TRBJ1-6|.|.|TRBV30
TGTGCCTTCGGAGGGTGGGGGGTGAATTCACCCCTCCACTTT
CAFGGWGVNSPLHF
>TRBJ2-3|TRBD2|.|TRBV2
TGTGCCAGCAATAGATGGACTAGCGGGACAGATACGCAGTATTTT
CASNRWTSGTDTQYF
>TRBJ1-5|.|.|TRBV4-1
TGCGCCAGCAGCCAAGAACAGGGAGGCAATCAGCCCCAGCATTTT
CASSQEQGGNQPQHF